This section outlines one T cell receptor (beta chain) sequence together with its context. Its specificity is not known. This sample stems from a study of OX40 agonist ivuxolimab in advanced cancers. Study information: Intravenous ivuxolimab was administered to patients every 2 weeks at 0.01 to 10 mg/kg.

Assay used: immunoSEQ multiplex PCR; TCRdb lists only in-frame clones, some missing. The data contain about 82,000 clones, 75% to 90% of them singletons. Germline V gene sequence: CDR1 MNHNS, CDR2 SASEGT. V gave up 3 bases and J gave up 3 bases, with 12 bases separating them. The CDR3 sequence is 15 residues long. Findings and caveats of the study: Clonal expansion among partial responders at 0.1-3.0 mg/kg ranked near the lowest.

The sequences come from CD4+ or CD8+ T cells sorted from blood, collected in a trial of the OX40 agonist ivuxolimab. V is TRBV6-1 and J is TRBJ1-5; D may be TRBD1 (6 bases). The TCR was taken from an adult with an advanced solid tumor such as melanoma, head and neck, liver or kidney cancer. The CDR3 is CASSDTRGPNQPQHF. The CDR3 DNA reads TGTGCCAGCAGTGACACCAGGGGACCCAATCAGCCCCAGCATTTT.